This TCR beta chain was captured by sequencing in a study of PD-L1 blockade in urothelial cancer. Trimming removed 3 bases from V and 7 bases from J, with 17 bases in between. Germline assignment: CDR1 SGDLS and CDR2 YYNGEE. This CDR3 is 15 amino acids long. Individual patients had between 1 and 8 samples, taken pretreatment and on-treatment. Assay: immunoSEQ multiplex PCR; the TCRdb copy retains only in-frame clones and omits some. The sample holds about 38,000 clones, around nine tenths seen once. Source: PBMCs, taken around atezolizumab (anti-PD-L1) treatment. The rearrangement uses TRBV9 and TRBJ2-1, with D perhaps TRBD2 (6 bases). This TCR was recovered from a man between 65 and 85 years old with urothelial cancer. As DNA, the CDR3 is TGTGCCAGCAGCGGTCGTGGCGGGATAATAAATGAGCAGTTCTTC. Translation gives CASSGRGGIINEQFF.